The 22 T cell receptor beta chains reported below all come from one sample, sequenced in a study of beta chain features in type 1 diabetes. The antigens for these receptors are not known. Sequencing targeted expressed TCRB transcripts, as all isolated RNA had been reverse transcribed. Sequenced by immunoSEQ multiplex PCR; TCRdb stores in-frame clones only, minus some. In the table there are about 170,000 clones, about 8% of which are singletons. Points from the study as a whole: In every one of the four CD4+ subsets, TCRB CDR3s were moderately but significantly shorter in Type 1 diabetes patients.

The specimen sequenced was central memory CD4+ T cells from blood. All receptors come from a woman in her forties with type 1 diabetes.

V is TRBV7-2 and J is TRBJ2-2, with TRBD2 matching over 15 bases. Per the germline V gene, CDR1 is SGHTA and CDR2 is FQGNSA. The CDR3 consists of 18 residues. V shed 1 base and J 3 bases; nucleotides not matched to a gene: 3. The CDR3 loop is CASSLVGLAGGYTGELFF. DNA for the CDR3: TGTGCCAGCAGCTTAGTGGGACTAGCGGGAGGATACACCGGGGAGCTGTTTTTT.

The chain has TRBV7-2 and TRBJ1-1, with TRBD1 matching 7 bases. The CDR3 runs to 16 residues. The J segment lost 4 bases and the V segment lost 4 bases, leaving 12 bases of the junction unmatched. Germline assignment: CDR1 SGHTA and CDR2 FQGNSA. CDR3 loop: CASSSEGMAGGTEAFF. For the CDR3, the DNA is TGTGCCAGCAGCTCCGAGGGTATGGCAGGGGGCACTGAAGCTTTCTTT.

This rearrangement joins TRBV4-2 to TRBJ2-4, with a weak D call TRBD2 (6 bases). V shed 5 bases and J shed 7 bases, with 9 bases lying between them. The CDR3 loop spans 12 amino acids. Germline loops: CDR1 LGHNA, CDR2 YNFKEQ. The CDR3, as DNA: TGTGCCAGCAGCTTGGAGGGGAACATTCAGTACTTC. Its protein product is CASSLEGNIQYF.

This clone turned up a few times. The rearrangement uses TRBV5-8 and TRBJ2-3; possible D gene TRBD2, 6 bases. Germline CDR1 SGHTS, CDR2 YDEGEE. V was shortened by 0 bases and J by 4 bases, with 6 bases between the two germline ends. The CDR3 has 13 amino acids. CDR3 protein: CASSLGGADTQYF. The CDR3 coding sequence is TGTGCCAGCAGCTTGGGGGGGGCAGATACGCAGTATTTT.

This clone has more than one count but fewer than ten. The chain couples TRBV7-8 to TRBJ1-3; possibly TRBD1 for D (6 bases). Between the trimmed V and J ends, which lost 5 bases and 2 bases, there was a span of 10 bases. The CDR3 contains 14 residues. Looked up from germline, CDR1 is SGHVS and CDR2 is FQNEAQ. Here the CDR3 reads CASSPRDTGNTIYF. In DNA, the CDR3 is TGTGCCAGCAGCCCCCGGGACACTGGAAACACCATATATTTT.

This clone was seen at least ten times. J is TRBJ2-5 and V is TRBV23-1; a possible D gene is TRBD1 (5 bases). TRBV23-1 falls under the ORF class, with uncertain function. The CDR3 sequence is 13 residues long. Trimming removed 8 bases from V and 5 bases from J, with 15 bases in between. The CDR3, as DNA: TGCGCCAGCCCGCGGAAGGGGTGGGAGACCCAGTACTTC. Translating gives CASPRKGWETQYF.

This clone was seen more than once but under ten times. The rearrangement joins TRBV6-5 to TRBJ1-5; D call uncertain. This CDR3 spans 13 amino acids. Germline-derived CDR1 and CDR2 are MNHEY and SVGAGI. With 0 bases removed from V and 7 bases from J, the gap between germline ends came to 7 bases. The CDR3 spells CASSYSIGQPQHF. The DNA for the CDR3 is TGTGCCAGCAGTTACTCGATCGGGCAGCCCCAGCATTTT.

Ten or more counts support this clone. The CDR3 here is CASSQTTGEGRNEQFF. The CDR3 DNA reads as TGTGCCAGCAGCCAGACGACAGGGGAGGGTAGGAATGAGCAGTTCTTC. The chain carries TRBV14 and TRBJ2-1, with a tentative D call TRBD1 (8 bases). CDR1 is SGHDN and CDR2 is FVKESK in the germline V gene. V was trimmed by 3 bases and J by 7 bases, leaving 19 bases between them. CDR3 length equals 16 residues.

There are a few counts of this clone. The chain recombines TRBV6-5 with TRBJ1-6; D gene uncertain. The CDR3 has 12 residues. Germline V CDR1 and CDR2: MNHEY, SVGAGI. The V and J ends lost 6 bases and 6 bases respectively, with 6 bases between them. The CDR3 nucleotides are TGTGCCAGCAGGGCACCTAATTCACCCCTCCACTTT. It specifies CASRAPNSPLHF.

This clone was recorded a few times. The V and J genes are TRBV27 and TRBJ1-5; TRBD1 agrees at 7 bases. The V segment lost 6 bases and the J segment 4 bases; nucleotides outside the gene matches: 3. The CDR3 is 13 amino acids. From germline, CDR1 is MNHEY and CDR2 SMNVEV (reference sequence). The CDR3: CASRWDRNQPQHF. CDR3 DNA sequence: TGTGCCAGCAGATGGGACAGAAATCAGCCCCAGCATTTT.

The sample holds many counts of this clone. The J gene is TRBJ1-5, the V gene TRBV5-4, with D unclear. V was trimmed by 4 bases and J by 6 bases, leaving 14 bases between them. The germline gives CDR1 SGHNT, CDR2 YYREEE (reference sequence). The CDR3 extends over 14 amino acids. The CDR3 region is CASSLNGNGQPQHF. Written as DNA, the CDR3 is TGTGCCAGCAGCCTAAACGGGAACGGTCAGCCCCAGCATTTT.

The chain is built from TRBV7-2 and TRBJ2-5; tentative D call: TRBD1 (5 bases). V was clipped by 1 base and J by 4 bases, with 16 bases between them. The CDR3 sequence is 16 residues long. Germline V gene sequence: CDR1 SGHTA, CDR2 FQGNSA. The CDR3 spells CASSLGAGRMGETQYF. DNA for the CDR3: TGTGCCAGCAGCTTAGGGGCAGGGCGGATGGGAGAGACCCAGTACTTC.

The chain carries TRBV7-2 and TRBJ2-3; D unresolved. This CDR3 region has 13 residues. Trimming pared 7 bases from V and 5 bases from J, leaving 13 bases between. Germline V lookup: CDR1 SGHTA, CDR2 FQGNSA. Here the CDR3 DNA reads TGTGCCAGCAACCCCATATACTTAGATACGCAGTATTTT. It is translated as CASNPIYLDTQYF. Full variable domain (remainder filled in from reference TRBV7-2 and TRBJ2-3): GAGVSQSPSNKVTEKGKDVELRCDPISGHTALYWYRQSLGQGLEFLIYFQGNSAPDKSGLPSDRFSAERTGGSVSTLTIQRTQQEDSAVYLCASNPIYLDTQYFGPGTRLTVL.

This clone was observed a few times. The CDR3 DNA is TGCGCCAGCAGCCAAGGTTTAGCGGGGGGGCCGACCGAGACCCAGTACTTC. It encodes CASSQGLAGGPTETQYF. The chain joins TRBV4-3 to TRBJ2-5, with 11 bases identical to TRBD2. Germline-derived CDR1 and CDR2 are LGHNA and YSLEER. Trimming at V came to 1 base and at J to 5 bases, leaving 9 bases not matched to a gene. The CDR3 covers 17 residues.

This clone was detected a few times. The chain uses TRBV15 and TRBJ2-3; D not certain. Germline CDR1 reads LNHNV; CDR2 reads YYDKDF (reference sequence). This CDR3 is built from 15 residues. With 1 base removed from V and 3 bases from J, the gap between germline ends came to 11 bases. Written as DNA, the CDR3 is TGTGCCACCAGCAGAGGCCTAGTGCTGACAGATACGCAGTATTTT. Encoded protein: CATSRGLVLTDTQYF.

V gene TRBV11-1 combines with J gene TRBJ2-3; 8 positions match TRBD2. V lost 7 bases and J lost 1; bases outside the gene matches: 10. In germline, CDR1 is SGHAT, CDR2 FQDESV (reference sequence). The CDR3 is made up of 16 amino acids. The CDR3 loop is CASTLRTGGRTDTQYF. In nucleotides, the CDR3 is TGTGCCAGCACCCTAAGGACGGGGGGGCGCACAGATACGCAGTATTTT.

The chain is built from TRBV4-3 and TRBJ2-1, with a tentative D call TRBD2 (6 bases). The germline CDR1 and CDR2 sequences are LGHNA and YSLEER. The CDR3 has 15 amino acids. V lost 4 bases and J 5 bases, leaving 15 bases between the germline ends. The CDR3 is CASSRRLETNNEQFF. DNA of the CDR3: TGCGCCAGCAGCCGCCGACTAGAAACTAACAATGAGCAGTTCTTC.

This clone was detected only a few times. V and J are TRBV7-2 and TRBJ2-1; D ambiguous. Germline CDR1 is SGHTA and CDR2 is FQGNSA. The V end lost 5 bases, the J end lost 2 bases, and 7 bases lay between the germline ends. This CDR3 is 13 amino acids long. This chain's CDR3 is CASSGDTYNEQFF. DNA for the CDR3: TGTGCCAGCAGCGGTGACACCTACAATGAGCAGTTCTTC.

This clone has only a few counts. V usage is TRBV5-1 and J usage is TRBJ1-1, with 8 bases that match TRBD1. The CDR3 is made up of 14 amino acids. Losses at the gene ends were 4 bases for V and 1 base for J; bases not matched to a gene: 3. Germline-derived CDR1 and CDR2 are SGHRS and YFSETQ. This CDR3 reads CASSGQGQNTEAFF. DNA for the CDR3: TGCGCCAGCAGCGGACAGGGTCAGAACACTGAAGCTTTCTTT.

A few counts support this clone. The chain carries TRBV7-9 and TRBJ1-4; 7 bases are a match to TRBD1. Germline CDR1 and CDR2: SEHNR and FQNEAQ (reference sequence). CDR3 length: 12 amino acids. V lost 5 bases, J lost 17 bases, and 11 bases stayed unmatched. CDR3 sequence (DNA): TGTGCCAGCAGCCTCAACCAACAGGGGTTCTTTTTT. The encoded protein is CASSLNQQGFFF.

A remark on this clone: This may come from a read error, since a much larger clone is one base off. The DNA for the CDR3 is TGCGCCAGCAGCCAAGATCTGGCGGGAGAGTACACAGATACGCAGTATTTT. Protein: CASSQDLAGEYTDTQYF. V is TRBV4-1 and J is TRBJ2-3; TRBD2 matches 7 bases. The CDR3 totals 17 residues. Germline V gene data show CDR1 as MGHRA and CDR2 as YSYEKL. V lost 0 bases, J lost 2 bases, and 8 bases stayed unmatched.

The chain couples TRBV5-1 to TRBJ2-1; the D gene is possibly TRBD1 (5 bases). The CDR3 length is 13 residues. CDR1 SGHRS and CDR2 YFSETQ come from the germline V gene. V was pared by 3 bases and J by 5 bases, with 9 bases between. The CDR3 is CASSSQGDNEQFF. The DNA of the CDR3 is TGCGCCAGCAGCTCCCAAGGGGACAATGAGCAGTTCTTC.